This record covers a single T cell receptor beta chain. The data originate from a study of blood T cell repertoires in COVID-19. Overall study context: Spain, Italy and the United States supplied samples that represented acute and convalescent COVID-19.

Ages ranged from about 18 to 89 years, with residence in about 24 US areas. The study assigned cohorts using participant-reported clinical history. Under the authors' procedure: Quantification of nucleated cells was approximated via reference gene primer amplification. This table comes from immunoSEQ multiplex PCR, and its TCRdb copy is limited to in-frame clones, with some not included. V, J and clone size are taken as reported in that table, and D and trimming were inferred from the DNA itself. The sample consists of a few hundred thousand clones, more than 85% of them appearing once. The TCR sequence derives from a woman in her 30s who had recovered from COVID-19. Sequencing was carried out using PBMCs or T cells enriched from blood (not recorded which).

CDR3 bases: TGTGCCAGTAGTATCCTAAGGGGACAGGGAACAGATACGCAGTATTTT. Translation gives CASSILRGQGTDTQYF. The chain has TRBV19 and TRBJ2-3; 9 bases map to TRBD1. Trimming cost V 3 bases and J 3 bases; bases outside gene matches: 7. The CDR3 is 16 amino acids. The germline V gene has CDR1 LNHDA and CDR2 SQIVND (reference sequence).